This T cell receptor (beta chain) is from a study of T cells after yellow fever vaccination. Generation of TCR cDNA used 5'RACE template switching (which added a universal primer site and UMIs). One entry per CDR3 protein results from TCRdb running MiXCR on the 5' RACE reads. Altogether 300,000 or so distinct CDR3 sequences are present, approximately 8% being singletons, with the ten largest covering around 3.5%. This clonotype has at least ten counts. What it binds is unknown. Trimming left V 6 bases short and J 10 bases short, with 16 bases between. Germline loops: CDR1 SEHNR, CDR2 FQNEAQ (reference sequence). The CDR3 totals 13 residues. Whole-study findings and limits: Reappearance after the booster was observed for most primary-vaccination clones (around 96% CD4, over 70% CD8).

The sequences come from CD4+ T cells sorted from PBMCs, collected 5 days after the yellow fever booster vaccination. The clonotype originates from a man between 18 and 35 years old who received the YFV17D yellow fever vaccine. V gene TRBV7-9 combines with J gene TRBJ2-1; unclear D gene. The CDR3 reads CASRHSAGLEQFF. The CDR3 DNA reads TGTGCCAGCAGGCACAGTGCCGGTTTGGAGCAGTTCTTC.